This TCR beta chain was documented in a study of human T cells and chemical hapten exposure. The overall study: Slight differences in pooled library volume were the main source of varying TCR yields across samples.

This CDR3 has 14 amino acids. V trimming: 5 bases; J trimming: 8 bases; junction bases outside the gene matches: 8. Per the germline V gene, CDR1 is MNHNY and CDR2 is SVGAGI (reference sequence). This clonotype was seen ten or more times. Documented time point: healthy volunteer bleed at 6 weeks. Total RNA came from unfractionated whole blood. Individual cDNA molecules received unique molecular identifiers in the library. As handled by the study authors: Counts of TCRs in each sample centred on a median of approximately 100,000 and extended from approximately 25,000 to 650,000. Each CDR3 protein gets one entry after TCRdb re-called the RACE reads with MiXCR. The V and J calls and clone size come from TCRdb's table, not from the authors' own analysis. The sample records under 90,000 distinct CDR3 sequences, roughly 8.7% being singletons.

The V gene is TRBV6-6, the J gene TRBJ1-4; 7 bases agree with TRBD1. Material for sequencing was whole blood. This TCR was recovered from a male donor in good health. Some clones in this sample may be carry-over from other donors' samples. CDR3 in amino acids: CASSNRGAGEKLFF. Written as DNA, the CDR3 is TGTGCCAGCAGTAACAGGGGAGCTGGGGAAAAACTGTTTTTT.